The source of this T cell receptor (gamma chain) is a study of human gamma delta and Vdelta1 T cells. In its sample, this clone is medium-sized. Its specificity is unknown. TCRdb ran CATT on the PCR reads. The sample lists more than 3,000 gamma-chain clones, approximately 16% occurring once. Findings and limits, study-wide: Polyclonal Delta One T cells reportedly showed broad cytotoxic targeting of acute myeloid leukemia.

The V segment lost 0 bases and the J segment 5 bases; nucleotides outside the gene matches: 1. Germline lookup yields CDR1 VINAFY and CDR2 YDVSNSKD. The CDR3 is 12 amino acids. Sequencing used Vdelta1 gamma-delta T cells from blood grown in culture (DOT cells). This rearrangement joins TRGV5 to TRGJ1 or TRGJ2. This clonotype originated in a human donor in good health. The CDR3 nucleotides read TGTGCCACCTGGGACAGGAATTATAAGAAACTCTTT. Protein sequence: CATWDRNYKKLF.